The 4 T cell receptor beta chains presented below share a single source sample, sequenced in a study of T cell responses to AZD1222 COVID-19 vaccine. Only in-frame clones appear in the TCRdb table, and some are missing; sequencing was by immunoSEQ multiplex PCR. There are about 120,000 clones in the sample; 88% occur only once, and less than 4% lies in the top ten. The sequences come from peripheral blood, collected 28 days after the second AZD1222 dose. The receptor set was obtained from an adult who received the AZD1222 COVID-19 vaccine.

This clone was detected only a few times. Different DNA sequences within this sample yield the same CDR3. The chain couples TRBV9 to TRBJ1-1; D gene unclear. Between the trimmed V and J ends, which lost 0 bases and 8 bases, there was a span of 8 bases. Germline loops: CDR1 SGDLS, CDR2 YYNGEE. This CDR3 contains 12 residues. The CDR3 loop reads CASSVGSSEAFF. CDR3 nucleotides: TGTGCCAGCAGCGTAGGGTCGTCCGAAGCTTTCTTT.

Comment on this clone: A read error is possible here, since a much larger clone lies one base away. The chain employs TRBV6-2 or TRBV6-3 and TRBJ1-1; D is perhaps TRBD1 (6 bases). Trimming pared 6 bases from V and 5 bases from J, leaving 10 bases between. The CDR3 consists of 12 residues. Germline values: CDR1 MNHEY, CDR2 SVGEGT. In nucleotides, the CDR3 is TGTGCCAGCAGCTTGAGGGGGACTGAAGCTTTCTTT. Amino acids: CASSLRGTEAFF.

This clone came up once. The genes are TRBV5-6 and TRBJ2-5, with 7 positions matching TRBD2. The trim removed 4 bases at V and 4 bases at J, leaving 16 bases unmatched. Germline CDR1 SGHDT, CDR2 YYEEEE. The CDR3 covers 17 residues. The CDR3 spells CASSGDPAAGEGETQYF. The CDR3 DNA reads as TGTGCCAGCAGCGGGGACCCGGCGGCGGGAGAAGGAGAGACCCAGTACTTC.

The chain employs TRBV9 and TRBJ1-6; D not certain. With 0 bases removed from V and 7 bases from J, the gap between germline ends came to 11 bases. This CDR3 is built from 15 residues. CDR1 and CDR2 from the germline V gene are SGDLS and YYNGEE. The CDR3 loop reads CASSVDVGLNSPLHF. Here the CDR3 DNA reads TGTGCCAGCAGCGTAGATGTAGGGCTAAATTCACCCCTCCACTTT.